This record concerns one T cell receptor (beta chain) sequence. This entry is derived from a study of long-term antiretroviral therapy in people with HIV. Runs used v3.0 of the immunoSEQ assay and were done at survey level. Profiled with immunoSEQ multiplex PCR; TCRdb holds only in-frame clones, not every one. Here the sample spans 15,000 to 20,000 clones, 90% to 95% being singletons. This specimen was unsorted PBMCs, taken 0.3 years after starting antiretroviral therapy. This receptor was taken from a man aged 60 to 75 with HIV.

The CDR3 nucleotides are TGTGCCAGCAGCTTGCAGGGAGTGAACACTGAAGCTTTCTTT. It codes for CASSLQGVNTEAFF. The chain uses TRBV11-1 and TRBJ1-1, with a tentative D call TRBD1 (5 bases). Looked up from germline, CDR1 is SGHAT and CDR2 is FQDESV (reference sequence). This CDR3 is 14 amino acids long. Trimming left V 3 bases short and J 0 bases short, with 8 bases between.